Following are 21 T cell receptor beta chains from one sample sequenced in a study of T cell repertoires in cytomegalovirus infection. A single record per CDR3 protein comes from TCRdb applying MiXCR to the reads. Of some 450,000 distinct CDR3 sequences listed, under 40% are singletons. The sample taken for sequencing was PBMCs. The receptors were gathered from a human donor in good health (CMV status not recorded). Some clones in this sample may be carry-over from other donors' samples.

The chain is built from TRBV28 and TRBJ2-7; 11 nucleotides match TRBD1. The CDR3 totals 17 residues. CDR1 is MDHEN and CDR2 is SYDVKM in the germline V gene. After removal of 8 bases from V and 4 bases from J, the junction contained 16 bases not matched to a gene. As DNA, the CDR3 is TGTGCCAGCCCCCCTCCGGGACAGGGGGTAAGGGGGTACGAGCAGTACTTC. It is translated as CASPPPGQGVRGYEQYF.

This chain joins TRBV15 and TRBJ2-1; 7 nucleotides agree with TRBD1. The CDR3 is 15 residues long. V lost 3 bases, J lost 4 bases, and 6 bases stayed unmatched. Germline CDR1 LNHNV, CDR2 YYDKDF (reference sequence). The CDR3 spells CATSSGDRKYNEQFF. CDR3 DNA: TGTGCCACCAGCAGTGGGGACAGAAAGTACAATGAGCAGTTCTTC.

The chain recombines TRBV4-3 with TRBJ2-6; weak D call: TRBD2 (6 bases). The CDR3 covers 15 residues. V lost 8 bases, J lost 3 bases, and 14 bases lay in between. Germline loops: CDR1 LGHNA, CDR2 YSLEER. The CDR3 DNA reads TGCGCCAGCGGGGGGTTCGGGAATGGGGCCAACGTCCTGACTTTC. This gives the protein CASGGFGNGANVLTF.

The chain recombines TRBV6-5 with TRBJ1-4, with D tentatively TRBD1 (6 bases). The germline V and J ends were trimmed by 2 bases and 8 bases, with 21 bases remaining between them. In germline, CDR1 is MNHEY, CDR2 SVGAGI. The CDR3 sequence is 17 residues long. CDR3 in DNA: TGTGCCAGCAGTTACGGAATCTCAGGGGCGATGAGGGAAAAACTGTTTTTT. Translating it yields CASSYGISGAMREKLFF.

Regarding this clonotype: An end of the junction does not agree with germline; a read error may underlie this. This sequence joins TRBV6-6 and TRBJ2-7; 10 bases map to TRBD1. The germline V gene has CDR1 MNHNY and CDR2 SVGAGI (reference sequence). This CDR3 has 14 amino acids. As DNA, the CDR3 is TGTGCCAGCAGTTACTCGACAGGGGGCTACGATAAGTGCTTC. As protein: CASSYSTGGYDKCF.

V usage is TRBV28 and J usage is TRBJ2-5, with D maybe TRBD1 (6 bases). The CDR3 loop spans 15 amino acids. Trimming took 6 bases from V and 2 from J, leaving 16 bases between them. The germline V gene encodes CDR1 MDHEN and CDR2 SYDVKM. The CDR3, as DNA: TGTGCCAGCAGACCAGAAGGACAGAGACAAGAGACCCAGTACTTC. It specifies CASRPEGQRQETQYF.

In the case of this clonotype: The junction departs from the called germline gene at one end, perhaps through a read error. The rearrangement joins TRBV29-1 to TRBJ1-2, with TRBD1 identical over 11 bases. This CDR3 spans 17 amino acids. The germline CDR1 and CDR2 sequences are SQVTM and ANQGSEA. Here the CDR3 DNA reads TGCAGCGCCGGTGCGGTGGACAGGGGGCCCCCTAACTATGGCTTCACCTTC. Translating it yields CSAGAVDRGPPNYGFTF.

The chain links TRBV27 to TRBJ2-7; D unclear. V lost 9 bases and J 3 bases, leaving 12 bases between the germline ends. The CDR3 has 12 residues. Germline V gene data show CDR1 as MNHEY and CDR2 as SMNVEV (reference sequence). The CDR3 DNA sequence: TGTGCCAGACGGGTCAAAAACTACGAGCAGTACTTC. Amino acids: CARRVKNYEQYF.

This clonotype has more than one count but fewer than ten. The rearrangement joins TRBV6-2 or TRBV6-3 to TRBJ1-5; D is possibly TRBD1 (5 bases). Germline CDR1 is MNHEY and CDR2 is SVGEGT. V was cut by 2 bases and J by 6 bases, with 14 bases left in between. The CDR3 is made up of 15 amino acids. CDR3 in DNA: TGTGCCAGCAGTTACGCAACGGCCGGGGGTCAGCCCCAGCATTTT. Residues: CASSYATAGGQPQHF.

In regard to this clonotype: A much larger clone sits a single nucleotide away, making a read error possible. The rearrangement joins TRBV7-2 to TRBJ1-5; D is undetermined. The CDR3 is 13 residues long. Germline-derived CDR1 and CDR2 are SGHTA and FQGNSA. Trimming took off 4 bases at V and 6 bases at J, with 10 bases between the two ends. The CDR3 DNA reads TGTGCCAGCAGCTCAAATATGGGTCAGCCCCAGCATTTT. As protein: CASSSNMGQPQHF.

This clonotype was seen a few times. This sequence joins TRBV18 and TRBJ2-1; 8 positions match TRBD2. V shed 0 bases, J shed 3 bases, and the junction held 7 bases outside the gene matches. The germline CDR1 and CDR2 sequences are KGHSH and LQKENI. The CDR3 length is 17 residues. The CDR3 is CASSPPLRGVDYNEQFF. Here the CDR3 DNA reads TGTGCCAGCTCACCACCGTTGCGGGGGGTAGACTACAATGAGCAGTTCTTC.

With respect to this clonotype: The junction does not match germline at one end; this may be a read error. The chain joins TRBV10-3 to TRBJ2-7; weak D call: TRBD1 (7 bases). This CDR3 is 19 amino acids long. CDR1 ENHRY and CDR2 SYGVKD come from the germline V gene. Here the CDR3 DNA reads TGTGCCATCATTGAGGGGGTACTTCGGAGGGGGACAGTTCCCTACGAGCAGTACTTC. It yields the protein CAIIEGVLRRGTVPYEQYF.

This clonotype was counted many times. The chain employs TRBV7-2 and TRBJ2-1, with 9 bases lining up with TRBD2. The J segment lost 8 bases and the V segment lost 2 bases, leaving 1 base of the junction unmatched. CDR1 and CDR2 from the germline V gene are SGHTA and FQGNSA. The CDR3 spans 13 residues. CDR3 protein: CASSLQRGDEQFF. The CDR3, as DNA: TGTGCCAGCAGCTTACAGCGGGGGGATGAGCAGTTCTTC.

This clonotype was detected a few times. The chain couples TRBV7-9 to TRBJ1-2, with D perhaps TRBD1 (6 bases). Germline V CDR1 and CDR2: SEHNR, FQNEAQ (reference sequence). Trimming left V 5 bases short and J 6 bases short, with 16 bases between. This CDR3 has 14 amino acids. The DNA of the CDR3 is TGTGCCAGCAGCCCAAGGGGGGAATTGGATGGCTACACCTTC. This translates into CASSPRGELDGYTF.

The rearrangement links TRBV5-4 to TRBJ2-5, with D possibly matching TRBD1 (6 bases). CDR1 and CDR2 (germline): SGHNT, YYREEE (reference sequence). The CDR3 runs 15 residues. V lost 0 bases and J lost 2, with 11 bases in between. CDR3 region: CASSLVHREQETQYF. The CDR3 DNA reads TGTGCCAGCAGCTTGGTACACAGGGAGCAAGAGACCCAGTACTTC.

The chain has TRBV20-1 and TRBJ2-5, with 9 positions matching TRBD1. Germline loops: CDR1 DFQATT, CDR2 SNEGSKA (reference sequence). V was clipped by 7 bases and J by 0 bases; unmatched bases: 3. The CDR3 has 13 amino acids. The CDR3 here is CSGTGAYQETQYF. As DNA, the CDR3 is TGCAGTGGGACAGGGGCGTACCAAGAGACCCAGTACTTC.

This clonotype was seen ten or more times. The V call is TRBV24-1, the J call TRBJ2-3; D is undetermined. Trimming took 2 bases from V and 4 from J, leaving 6 bases between them. This CDR3 has 13 amino acids. Germline V lookup: CDR1 KGHDR, CDR2 SFDVKD. The CDR3 spells CATSDSPSDTQYF. CDR3 DNA sequence: TGTGCCACCAGTGATTCCCCATCAGATACGCAGTATTTT.

As regards this clonotype: One end of the junction does not line up with germline, which may come from a read error. V and J are TRBV7-9 and TRBJ2-7; either TRBD1 or TRBD2 may supply D (7 bases each). The CDR3 is 15 residues long. CDR1 and CDR2 (germline): SEHNR, FQNEAQ (reference sequence). DNA of the CDR3: TGTGCCAGCAGCCCTTTTTCAGGGGGGGCCTACGAGCCGTACTTC. This translates into CASSPFSGGAYEPYF.

Many counts were recorded for this clonotype. V is TRBV7-6 and J is TRBJ2-3, with TRBD2 identical over 10 bases. Trimming removed 3 bases from V and 6 bases from J; junction bases left unmatched: 9. Germline V gene data show CDR1 as SGHVS and CDR2 as FNYEAQ. The CDR3 runs to 16 residues. CDR3 sequence (DNA): TGTGCCAGCAGCTTCGACCTAGCGGGGGCCGGGGATACGCAGTATTTT. Translation gives CASSFDLAGAGDTQYF.

This rearrangement joins TRBV6-2 or TRBV6-3 to TRBJ2-7, with TRBD1 matching 10 bases. Germline trimming cut 0 bases from V and 4 bases from J; bases unmatched to any gene: 12. The CDR3 is 18 residues long. From germline, CDR1 is MNHEY and CDR2 SVGEGT. The CDR3 nucleotides read TGTGCCAGCAGTTACTCCGCGACAGGGGGCTCAGGGATATACGAGCAGTACTTC. It encodes CASSYSATGGSGIYEQYF.

As DNA, the CDR3 is TGCAGTGCTAGTAATTACAGGGAGATGAACACTGAAGCTTTCTTT. Its protein product is CSASNYREMNTEAFF. The gene calls are TRBV20-1 and TRBJ1-1; D perhaps matches TRBD1 (6 bases). The V end lost 3 bases, the J end lost 0 bases, and 14 bases lay between the germline ends. CDR3 length equals 15 residues. The V gene's germline CDR1 is DFQATT and CDR2 SNEGSKA (reference sequence).